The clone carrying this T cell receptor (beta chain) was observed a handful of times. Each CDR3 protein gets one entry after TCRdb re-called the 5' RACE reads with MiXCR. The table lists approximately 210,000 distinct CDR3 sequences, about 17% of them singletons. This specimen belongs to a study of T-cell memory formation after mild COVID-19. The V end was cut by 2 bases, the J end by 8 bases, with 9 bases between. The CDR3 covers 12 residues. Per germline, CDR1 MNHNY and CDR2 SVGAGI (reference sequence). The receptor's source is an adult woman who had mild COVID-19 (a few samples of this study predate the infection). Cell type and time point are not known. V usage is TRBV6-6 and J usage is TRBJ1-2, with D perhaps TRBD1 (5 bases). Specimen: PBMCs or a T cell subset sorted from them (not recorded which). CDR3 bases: TGTGCCAGCAGTTACGACAGCCGGGGCTACACCTTC. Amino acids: CASSYDSRGYTF.